The clone carrying this T cell receptor beta chain was detected only a few times. Its antigen remains unidentified. The sample originates from a study of blood T cells in healthy people across ages. Using a J-beta primer mix together with a sample-barcoded 5' primer, a second PCR was run for about 6 to 11 cycles. TCRdb fed the 5' RACE reads into MiXCR, producing one record per CDR3 protein. The sample carries 600,000 to 900,000 distinct CDR3 sequences, roughly 24% recorded once. Peripheral blood, about 9.3 milliliters per donor, was collected. The germline CDR1 and CDR2 sequences are SGDLS and YYNGEE. The ends were cut back, 4 bases at V and 2 bases at J, with 7 bases in the middle. This CDR3 has 13 residues. Overall study findings and caveats: Naive T cell percentage showed a strong correlation with the diversity of TCR beta.

These sequences were also reported in another study, on T cells of mothers and their children. That paper adds: Several million TCR beta reads per child versus over 9 million per mother.

This clonotype originated in a boy between 10 and 17 years old in good health. Sequencing was carried out using blood. J is TRBJ1-3 and V is TRBV9; D call uncertain. The CDR3 is CASSPGAGNTIYF. CDR3 nucleotides: TGTGCCAGCAGCCCCGGAGCTGGAAACACCATATATTTT.